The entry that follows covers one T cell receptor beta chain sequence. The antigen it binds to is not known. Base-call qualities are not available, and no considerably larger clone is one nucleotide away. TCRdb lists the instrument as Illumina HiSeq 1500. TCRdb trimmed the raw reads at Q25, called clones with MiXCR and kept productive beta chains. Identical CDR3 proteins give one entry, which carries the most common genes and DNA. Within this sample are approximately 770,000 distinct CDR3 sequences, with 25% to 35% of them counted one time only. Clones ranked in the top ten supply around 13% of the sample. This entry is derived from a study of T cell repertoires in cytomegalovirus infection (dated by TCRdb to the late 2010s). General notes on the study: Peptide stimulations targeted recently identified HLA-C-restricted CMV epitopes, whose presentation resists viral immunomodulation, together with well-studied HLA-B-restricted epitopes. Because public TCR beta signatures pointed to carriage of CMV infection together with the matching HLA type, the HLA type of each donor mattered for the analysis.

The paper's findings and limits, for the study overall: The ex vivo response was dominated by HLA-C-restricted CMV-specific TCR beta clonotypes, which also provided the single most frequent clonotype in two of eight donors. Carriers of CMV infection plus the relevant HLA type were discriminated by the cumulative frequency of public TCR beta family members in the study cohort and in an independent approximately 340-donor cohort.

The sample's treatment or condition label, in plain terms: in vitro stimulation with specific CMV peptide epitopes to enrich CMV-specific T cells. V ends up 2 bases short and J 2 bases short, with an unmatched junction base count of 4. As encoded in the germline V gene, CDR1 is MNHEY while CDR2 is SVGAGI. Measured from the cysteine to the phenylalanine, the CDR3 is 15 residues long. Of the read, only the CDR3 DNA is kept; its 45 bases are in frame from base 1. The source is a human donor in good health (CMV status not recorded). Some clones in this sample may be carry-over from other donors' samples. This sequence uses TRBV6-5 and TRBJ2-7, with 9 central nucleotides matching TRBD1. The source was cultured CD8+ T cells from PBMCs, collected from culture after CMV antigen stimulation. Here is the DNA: TGTGCCAGCAGTTACGGGACAGGGTCCACCTACGAGCAGTACTTC. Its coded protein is CASSYGTGSTYEQYF.